This entry lists 10 T cell receptor beta chains sequenced from one sample in a study of T cells in Graves' hyperthyroidism and ophthalmopathy. The CDR3 regions of TCR beta were amplified from RNA transcripts. Primed by the HTBI set, a first-round RT-PCR was run on the TCR CDR3. TCRdb re-derived calls from the multiplex PCR reads in MiXCR, one entry per CDR3 protein. This table holds 300,000 to 450,000 distinct CDR3 sequences, about a sixth found once. Specimen: blood. These receptors all stem from a woman in her 30s with Graves' hyperthyroidism that later progressed to Graves' ophthalmopathy.

This clonotype has ten or more counts. The CDR3 DNA reads TGTGCCAGCAGCTTAAATTGGGATACTGAAGCTTTCTTT. It yields the protein CASSLNWDTEAFF. The chain joins TRBV11-2 to TRBJ1-1; D gene unclear. The CDR3 has 13 residues. Trimming removed 2 bases at V and 5 bases at J, with 9 bases between. Germline-derived CDR1 and CDR2 are SGHAT and FQNNGV.

This clonotype has ten or more counts. The J gene is TRBJ2-7, the V gene TRBV27; TRBD2 agrees at 10 bases. V dropped 5 bases and J dropped 4; count of bases not matched to a gene: 8. The CDR3 is 15 amino acids. Germline V CDR1 and CDR2: MNHEY, SMNVEV (reference sequence). This chain's CDR3 is CASSHTSGATYEQYF. CDR3 DNA sequence: TGTGCCAGCAGTCACACTAGCGGGGCAACGTACGAGCAGTACTTC.

This clonotype was recorded many times. The chain recombines TRBV27 with TRBJ2-1, with 8 bases that match TRBD2. Looked up from germline, CDR1 is MNHEY and CDR2 is SMNVEV (reference sequence). Trimming took 5 bases from V and 4 from J; bases not matched to a gene: 10. This CDR3 spans 16 amino acids. As DNA, the CDR3 is TGTGCCAGCAGTATAATCACTAGCGGCGGGTACAATGAGCAGTTCTTC. It translates to CASSIITSGGYNEQFF.

This clonotype was observed at least ten times. In DNA form, the CDR3 reads TGTGCCACCGAAGAAGGGGGCGGTCTTGGGGGCTATGGCTACACCTTC. This encodes CATEEGGGLGGYGYTF. The V call is TRBV28, the J call TRBJ1-2; TRBD1 agrees at 7 bases. The CDR3 has 16 residues. Germline V lookup: CDR1 MDHEN, CDR2 SYDVKM. V lost 10 bases, J lost 4 bases, and 18 bases stayed unmatched.

This clonotype was counted ten times or more. CDR3 region: CAVRSQELQETQYF. For the CDR3, the DNA is TGTGCCGTAAGATCACAGGAGCTCCAAGAGACCCAGTACTTC. V gene TRBV7-9 combines with J gene TRBJ2-5; D is perhaps TRBD1 (5 bases). CDR1 is SEHNR, CDR2 FQNEAQ, per germline (reference sequence). The CDR3 covers 14 residues. V shed 11 bases and J shed 1 base, with 17 bases lying between them.

This clonotype was detected ten times or more. This chain connects TRBV29-1 to TRBJ1-2; TRBD1 aligns across 10 bases. Germline-derived CDR1 and CDR2 are SQVTM and ANQGSEA. The CDR3 is made up of 12 amino acids. V lost 4 bases to trimming and J lost 4 bases; unmatched junction nucleotides: 0. Written as DNA, the CDR3 is TGCAGCGTTGGGGACAGGGGCTATGGCTACACCTTC. Its protein product is CSVGDRGYGYTF.

This clonotype was recorded many times. V usage is TRBV13 and J usage is TRBJ2-7; 7 nucleotides agree with TRBD1. CDR3 size: 16 residues. Germline CDR1 and CDR2: PRHDT and FYEKMQ (reference sequence). V lost 4 bases to trimming and J lost 2 bases; unmatched junction nucleotides: 11. The CDR3 DNA reads TGTGCCAGCAGCTCAGGCCGCCGGGACAGCACCTACGAGCAGTACTTC. As protein: CASSSGRRDSTYEQYF.

This clonotype has ten or more counts. This chain connects TRBV18 to TRBJ1-2; D not certain. Germline V lookup: CDR1 KGHSH, CDR2 LQKENI. Trimming shortened V by 5 bases and J by 8 bases, and 21 bases separated the two germline ends. The CDR3 consists of 15 residues. Here the CDR3 reads CASSADSEVRRGYTF. CDR3 DNA sequence: TGTGCCAGCTCAGCCGACTCCGAGGTCCGCCGGGGCTACACCTTC.

The gene calls are TRBV25-1 and TRBJ1-2, with a tentative D call TRBD1 (5 bases). The V gene lost 7 bases and the J gene lost 1 base, with 22 bases spanning the gap. This CDR3 has 17 residues. CDR1 is MGHDK, CDR2 SYGVNS, per germline. CDR3 nucleotides: TGTGCCAGCACTCACCGCCCTTCGACAGATTTTAACTATGGCTACACCTTC. This encodes CASTHRPSTDFNYGYTF.

The chain links TRBV6-4 to TRBJ2-2; D is perhaps TRBD1 (7 bases). CDR1 is MRHNA and CDR2 is SNTAGT in the germline V gene. Trimming took 0 bases from V and 4 from J, leaving 15 bases between them. The length of the CDR3 is 17 residues. CDR3 residues: CASSDSSRQGGTGELFF. The CDR3 bases are TGTGCCAGCAGTGACTCCTCGAGGCAGGGGGGCACCGGGGAGCTGTTTTTT.